This T cell receptor beta chain was sequenced in a study of shared clonotypes between healthy human individuals. On the study more broadly: CD8 memory received one plate per donor, CD8 naive two, CD4 memory three and CD4 naive three. Regarding the study as a whole: Incomplete sequencing of sorted subsets was indicated by rarefaction despite large depth.

TCRdb keeps only in-frame clones here, not all; method: immunoSEQ multiplex PCR. The data show more than 2,000,000 clones, about 92% seen once. A few counts support this clone. As yet, its antigen is unknown. Sample: naive CD4+ T cells sorted from blood. Specified subset: CD45RA+ positively selected. This receptor was taken from a man younger than 35 in good health.

CDR3 in DNA: TGTGCCAGCAGCTCGGGACAGCACAATCAGCCCCAGCATTTT. It yields the protein CASSSGQHNQPQHF. The J gene is TRBJ1-5, the V gene TRBV5-6; TRBD1 aligns across 7 bases. V lost 3 bases and J lost 3; bases outside the gene matches: 3. The CDR3 sequence is 14 residues long. Germline loops: CDR1 SGHDT, CDR2 YYEEEE. Complete variable domain (other parts from reference TRBV5-6 and TRBJ1-5): DAGVTQSPTHLIKTRGQQVTLRCSPKSGHDTVSWYQQALGQGPQFIFQYYEEEERQRGNFPDRFSGHQFPNYSSELNVNALLLGDSALYLCASSSGQHNQPQHFGDGTRLSIL.